This TCR beta chain was captured in a study of cytomegalovirus exposure and HLA in healthy donors. With 1 base removed from V and 2 bases from J, the gap between germline ends came to 8 bases. CDR1 is SGHVS, CDR2 FQNEAQ, per germline. The CDR3 is 14 residues long. Sampled while nominally healthy, donors likely had unrecorded immune exposures. Primers included in the PCR were 60 Vbeta and 13 Jbeta primers. Clones were read by immunoSEQ multiplex PCR, and TCRdb kept only the in-frame ones, dropping some. The profile shows about 150,000 clones, around four fifths of them singletons. Study results and caveats: Some TCR beta chains (around 180 of them) were listed as cytomegalovirus-associated.

Notes on this clone: The antigen is undetermined.

The genes are TRBV7-8 and TRBJ1-1; TRBD1 might be the D (6 bases). Sequencing used PBMCs. This TCR was recovered from a boy younger than 10 in good health and CMV-seronegative. The CDR3 DNA sequence: TGTGCCAGCAGCTTAGACAGGGTAAACACTGAAGCTTTCTTT. Translated: CASSLDRVNTEAFF.